This T cell receptor beta chain derives from a study of cytomegalovirus exposure and HLA in healthy donors. Study-level information: In an early release, HLA-typed donors contributed about 79 million unique TCR sequences.

Study-wide points: Per a later analysis, 15,000 to 20,000 TCR beta sequences showed association with HLA alleles at 0.05 false discovery rate.

Details on this clone: Its antigen remains unknown.

The primer mix had 60 Vbeta and 13 Jbeta primers. Produced via immunoSEQ multiplex PCR; TCRdb's table is partial and in-frame only. This sample has about 85,000 clones, with nearly 80% found just once. The donors gave bone marrow, and they were healthy. The TCR was taken from a woman aged 45-60 years in good health and CMV-seropositive. The sample was PBMCs.

CDR3 protein: CASSLGSGDTQETQYF. CDR3 coding DNA: TGCGCCAGCAGCTTGGGTAGCGGGGATACACAAGAGACCCAGTACTTC. The rearrangement links TRBV5-1 to TRBJ2-5; 8 bases fit TRBD2. CDR3 length: 16 amino acids. The V and J ends lost 0 bases and 2 bases, in that order; junction bases with no gene match: 6. Germline V gives CDR1 SGHRS, CDR2 YFSETQ. Full variable domain (remainder filled in from reference TRBV5-1 and TRBJ2-5): KAGVTQTPRYLIKTRGQQVTLSCSPISGHRSVSWYQQTPGQGLQFLFEYFSETQRNKGNFPGRFSGRQFSNSRSEMNVSTLELGDSALYLCASSLGSGDTQETQYFGPGTRLLVL.